Each of the 22 T cell receptor beta chains below was sequenced from the same sample in a study of cytomegalovirus exposure and HLA in healthy donors. It was with 60 Vbeta and 13 Jbeta primers that the PCR ran. The table came from immunoSEQ multiplex PCR; TCRdb's copy has only in-frame clones and leaves some out. Of about 170,000 clones listed, around 75% are singletons. The source material was PBMCs. The receptors stem from a male donor in good health and CMV-seronegative.

The rearrangement joins TRBV30 to TRBJ1-6; TRBD1 is a possible D gene (5 bases). Germline V gene sequence: CDR1 GTSNPN, CDR2 SVGIG (reference sequence). The ends were cut back, 1 base at V and 8 bases at J, with 15 bases in the middle. The CDR3 covers 15 residues. CDR3 nucleotide sequence: TGTGCCTGGAGTGCCTACCCTCAGGGCTATTCACCCCTCCACTTT. Amino acids: CAWSAYPQGYSPLHF. The full variable domain, in which reference TRBV30 and TRBJ1-6 provide the parts outside the CDR3, is SQTIHQWPATLVQPVGSPLSLECTVEGTSNPNLYWYRQAAGRGLQLLFYSVGIGQISSEVPQNLSASRPQDRQFILSSKKLLLSDSGFYLCAWSAYPQGYSPLHFGNGTRLTVT.

The chain couples TRBV4-1 to TRBJ1-1; D possibly corresponds to TRBD1 (5 bases). The V end was cut by 1 base, the J end by 4 bases, with 13 bases between. The CDR3 loop spans 15 amino acids. Germline values: CDR1 MGHRA, CDR2 YSYEKL. This CDR3 is CASSQAGGRGTEAFF. The CDR3 region has the DNA TGCGCCAGCAGCCAAGCCGGGGGACGGGGCACTGAAGCTTTCTTT.

This clone was seen a handful of times. V is TRBV6-5 and J is TRBJ1-2, with 8 nucleotides matching TRBD1. Germline CDR1 is MNHEY and CDR2 is SVGAGI. The V gene end was trimmed by 2 bases and the J gene end by 4 bases; junction bases not matched to a gene: 3. This CDR3 comprises 14 residues. CDR3 amino acids: CASSYGQGSYGYTF. The CDR3 nucleotides read TGTGCCAGCAGTTACGGACAGGGAAGCTATGGCTACACCTTC.

This clone was seen only a few times. The rearrangement joins TRBV19 to TRBJ1-4; 9 nucleotides agree with TRBD1. Germline V gives CDR1 LNHDA, CDR2 SQIVND (reference sequence). V shed 7 bases and J 10 bases; nucleotides not matched to a gene: 7. The CDR3 is 13 residues long. The CDR3 loop reads CASTDRGVAKLFF. CDR3 DNA sequence: TGTGCCAGTACCGACAGGGGGGTAGCAAAACTGTTTTTT. Combining the CDR3 with reference TRBV19 and TRBJ1-4 gives the whole variable domain DGGITQSPKYLFRKEGQNVTLSCEQNLNHDAMYWYRQDPGQGLRLIYYSQIVNDFQKGDIAEGYSVSREKKESFPLTVTSAQKNPTAFYLCASTDRGVAKLFFGSGTQLSVL.

This chain uses TRBV5-5 with TRBJ1-2; no definite D call. There are 12 residues in the CDR3. Trimming left V 10 bases short and J 3 bases short, with 13 bases between. The germline V gene encodes CDR1 SGHKS and CDR2 YYEKEE (reference sequence). DNA for the CDR3: TGTGCCTGTTCAACGCCGGACTATGGCTACACCTTC. Protein sequence: CACSTPDYGYTF.

The rearrangement joins TRBV4-1 to TRBJ1-1; TRBD1 might be the D (5 bases). Trimming stripped 5 bases from V and 6 bases from J, with 16 bases between. CDR1 and CDR2 from the germline V gene are MGHRA and YSYEKL. The CDR3 extends over 14 amino acids. CDR3 loop: CASSAQAGGSEAFF. CDR3 coding DNA: TGCGCCAGCAGCGCACAGGCGGGAGGCTCTGAAGCTTTCTTT.

The chain couples TRBV5-4 to TRBJ1-1, with a possible D match to TRBD1 (6 bases). The CDR3 loop spans 13 amino acids. V lost 2 bases, J lost 4 bases, and 9 bases lay in between. Germline V gene sequence: CDR1 SGHNT, CDR2 YYREEE (reference sequence). CDR3 loop: CASSLRGGTEAFF. CDR3 in DNA: TGTGCCAGCAGCTTAAGAGGGGGCACTGAAGCTTTCTTT.

V usage is TRBV5-6 and J usage is TRBJ1-3; D is uncertain. Germline CDR1 SGHDT, CDR2 YYEEEE. V shed 1 base and J shed 3 bases, with 14 bases lying between them. The CDR3 is 16 residues long. CDR3 amino acids: CASSLNSPVFGNTIYF. The CDR3 DNA follows: TGTGCCAGCAGCTTGAATTCTCCGGTATTTGGAAACACCATATATTTT. Based on the CDR3 plus reference TRBV5-6 and TRBJ1-3, the full variable domain is DAGVTQSPTHLIKTRGQQVTLRCSPKSGHDTVSWYQQALGQGPQFIFQYYEEEERQRGNFPDRFSGHQFPNYSSELNVNALLLGDSALYLCASSLNSPVFGNTIYFGEGSWLTVV.

The chain has TRBV6-1 and TRBJ1-2; 8 bases line up with TRBD1. Germline V lookup: CDR1 MNHNS, CDR2 SASEGT. The CDR3 runs 15 residues. After removal of 3 bases from V and 2 bases from J, the junction contained 5 bases not matched to a gene. The CDR3 here is CASSDWTGPNYGYTF. The CDR3 coding sequence is TGTGCCAGCAGTGACTGGACAGGGCCCAACTATGGCTACACCTTC.

Written as DNA, the CDR3 is TGCAGCGTGCGGGACAGGAGTAGCACAGATACGCAGTATTTT. Protein: CSVRDRSSTDTQYF. This rearrangement joins TRBV29-1 to TRBJ2-3; 8 bases are a match to TRBD1. The length of the CDR3 is 14 residues. Germline trimming cut 6 bases from V and 0 bases from J; bases unmatched to any gene: 5. Per the germline V gene, CDR1 is SQVTM and CDR2 is ANQGSEA.

This chain joins TRBV2 and TRBJ1-5; TRBD1 aligns across 10 bases. CDR3 length: 14 residues. Germline lookup yields CDR1 SNHLY and CDR2 FYNNEI. The V segment lost 3 bases and the J segment 7 bases; nucleotides outside the gene matches: 3. DNA of the CDR3: TGTGCCAGCAGTGATCGGACAGGGGGACAGCCCCAGCATTTT. Amino acids: CASSDRTGGQPQHF. The full variable domain, completed using reference TRBV2 and TRBJ1-5, is EPEVTQTPSHQVTQMGQEVILRCVPISNHLYFYWYRQILGQKVEFLVSFYNNEISEKSEIFDDQFSVERPDGSNFTLKIRSTKLEDSAMYFCASSDRTGGQPQHFGDGTRLSIL.

CDR3 nucleotides: TGTGCCAGCAGTACAGGGGGCGCGGACTATGGCTACACCTTC. Amino acid sequence: CASSTGGADYGYTF. The gene calls are TRBV6-5 and TRBJ1-2, with 9 nucleotides matching TRBD1. This CDR3 spans 14 amino acids. J was trimmed by 3 bases and V by 5 bases; bases with no gene match: 4. Germline V CDR1 and CDR2: MNHEY, SVGAGI.

CDR3 in amino acids: CASSLGPTSNQPQHF. CDR3 coding DNA: TGCGCCAGCAGCTTGGGACCGACAAGCAATCAGCCCCAGCATTTT. This chain links TRBV5-1 with TRBJ1-5; D gene uncertain. There are 15 residues in the CDR3. The germline V gene has CDR1 SGHRS and CDR2 YFSETQ. V was trimmed by 0 bases and J by 1 base, leaving 8 bases between them.

The rearrangement joins TRBV5-4 to TRBJ1-1; no clear D gene. The V gene lost 2 bases and the J gene lost 1 base, with 12 bases spanning the gap. Per the germline V gene, CDR1 is SGHNT and CDR2 is YYREEE (reference sequence). The CDR3 is made up of 15 amino acids. CDR3 loop: CASSFDWQANTEAFF. The CDR3 DNA reads TGTGCCAGCAGCTTTGATTGGCAGGCGAACACTGAAGCTTTCTTT.

The chain recombines TRBV6-1 with TRBJ1-2, with D maybe TRBD1 (6 bases). Germline V gene data show CDR1 as MNHNS and CDR2 as SASEGT. CDR3 length: 12 residues. V gave up 6 bases and J gave up 8 bases, with 13 bases separating them. CDR3 DNA sequence: TGTGCCAGCAGCCTACAGGGACGGGGCTACACCTTC. Protein: CASSLQGRGYTF.

The chain carries TRBV5-1 and TRBJ1-6; unclear D gene. From germline, CDR1 is SGHRS and CDR2 YFSETQ. Trimming removed 0 bases from V and 9 bases from J, with 10 bases in between. This CDR3 comprises 14 residues. Here the CDR3 DNA reads TGCGCCAGCAGCTTGGATTGGCCTGTTTCACCCCTCCACTTT. Its translation is CASSLDWPVSPLHF.

The chain joins TRBV6-1 to TRBJ1-1, with D possibly being TRBD1 (5 bases). Trimming took off 2 bases at V and 0 bases at J, with 16 bases between the two ends. The CDR3 length is 17 residues. Germline CDR1 and CDR2: MNHNS and SASEGT. CDR3 sequence (DNA): TGTGCCAGCAGTGAACCCCCGGGGGGGACCATGAACACTGAAGCTTTCTTT. Translated: CASSEPPGGTMNTEAFF.

This clone was seen just once. The chain couples TRBV5-6 to TRBJ1-5; possibly TRBD1 for D (6 bases). CDR1 is SGHDT and CDR2 is YYEEEE in the germline V gene. With 2 bases removed from V and 3 bases from J, the gap between germline ends came to 21 bases. The CDR3 has 18 amino acids. The CDR3 bases are TGTGCCAGCAGCTTACTGGGGGCTTCCCGTCACGACAATCAGCCCCAGCATTTT. This translates into CASSLLGASRHDNQPQHF.

The chain links TRBV6-5 to TRBJ1-2; 7 bases are a match to TRBD1. The CDR3 runs to 15 residues. Germline loops: CDR1 MNHEY, CDR2 SVGAGI. Trimming took 8 bases from V and 3 from J; bases not matched to a gene: 12. This CDR3 is CASALGPGGHYGYTF. DNA of the CDR3: TGTGCCAGCGCTTTAGGGCCAGGGGGGCACTATGGCTACACCTTC.

The V gene is TRBV7-8, the J gene TRBJ1-1; D gene uncertain. The CDR3 is made up of 12 amino acids. Looked up from germline, CDR1 is SGHVS and CDR2 is FQNEAQ. Trimming took 4 bases from V and 8 from J, leaving 11 bases between them. The CDR3 spells CASSYPGNEAFF. The CDR3 DNA follows: TGTGCCAGCAGCTATCCGGGAAACGAAGCTTTCTTT.

This clone was counted only a few times. The chain carries TRBV11-2 and TRBJ1-1; TRBD1 matches 7 bases. This CDR3 is built from 13 residues. Germline V gene sequence: CDR1 SGHAT, CDR2 FQNNGV. The V gene end was trimmed by 4 bases and the J gene end by 6 bases; junction bases not matched to a gene: 5. For the CDR3, the DNA is TGTGCCAGCAGCTCGGGACAGTATCCTGAAGCTTTCTTT. This encodes CASSSGQYPEAFF.

The chain recombines TRBV4-1 with TRBJ1-5; D is unclear. Trimming stripped 4 bases from V and 0 bases from J, with 10 bases between. The CDR3 has 15 amino acids. CDR1 MGHRA and CDR2 YSYEKL come from the germline V gene. The CDR3 coding sequence is TGCGCCAGCAGCCCGGGGTTCCTTAGCAATCAGCCCCAGCATTTT. This codes for CASSPGFLSNQPQHF.